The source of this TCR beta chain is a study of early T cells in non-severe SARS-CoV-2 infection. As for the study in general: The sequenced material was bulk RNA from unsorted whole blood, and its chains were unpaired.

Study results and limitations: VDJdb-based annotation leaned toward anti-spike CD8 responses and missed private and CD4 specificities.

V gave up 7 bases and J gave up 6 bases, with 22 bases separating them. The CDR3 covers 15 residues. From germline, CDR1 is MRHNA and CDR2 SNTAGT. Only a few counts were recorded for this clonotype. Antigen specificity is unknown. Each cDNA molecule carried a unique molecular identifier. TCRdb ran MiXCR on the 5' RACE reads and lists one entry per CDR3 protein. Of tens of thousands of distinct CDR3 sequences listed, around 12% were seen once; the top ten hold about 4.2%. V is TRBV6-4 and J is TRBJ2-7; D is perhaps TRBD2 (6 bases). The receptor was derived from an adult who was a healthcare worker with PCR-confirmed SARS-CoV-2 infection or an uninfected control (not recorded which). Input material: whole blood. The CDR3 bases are TGTGCCAGCAATCCCCCCCTGGGAGGTTGGTTCGAGCAGTACTTC. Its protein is CASNPPLGGWFEQYF.